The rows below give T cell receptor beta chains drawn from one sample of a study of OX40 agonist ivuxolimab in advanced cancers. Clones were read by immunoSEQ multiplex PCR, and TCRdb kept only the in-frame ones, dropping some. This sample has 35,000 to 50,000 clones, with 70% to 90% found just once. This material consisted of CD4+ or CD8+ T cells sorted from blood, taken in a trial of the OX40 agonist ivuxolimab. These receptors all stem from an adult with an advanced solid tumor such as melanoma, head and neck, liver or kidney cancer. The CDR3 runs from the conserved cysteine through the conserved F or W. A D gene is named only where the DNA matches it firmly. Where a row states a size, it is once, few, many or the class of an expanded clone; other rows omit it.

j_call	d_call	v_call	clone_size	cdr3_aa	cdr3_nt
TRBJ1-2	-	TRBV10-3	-	CAISESEGARGYTF	TGTGCCATCAGTGAGTCTGAAGGGGCGCGAGGCTACACCTTC
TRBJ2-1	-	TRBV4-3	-	CASSQDLDYANNEQFF	TGCGCCAGCAGCCAAGATCTTGACTACGCCAACAATGAGCAGTTCTTC
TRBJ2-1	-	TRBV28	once	CAVLGFDNEQFF	TGTGCCGTCCTAGGGTTCGACAATGAGCAGTTCTTC
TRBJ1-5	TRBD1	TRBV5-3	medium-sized	CARSSYPGQVYQPQHF	TGTGCCAGAAGCTCATACCCGGGACAGGTTTATCAGCCCCAGCATTTT
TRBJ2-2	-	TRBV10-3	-	CAINRPGLSGTGELFF	TGTGCCATCAACCGACCCGGACTATCGGGCACCGGGGAGCTGTTTTTT
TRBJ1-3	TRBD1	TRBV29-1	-	CSVAGQGGNTIYF	TGCAGCGTCGCGGGACAGGGAGGAAACACCATATATTTT
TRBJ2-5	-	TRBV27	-	CASSLLGGQETQYF	TGTGCCAGCAGTTTATTAGGCGGCCAAGAGACCCAGTACTTC
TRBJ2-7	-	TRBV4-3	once	CASSQSLESSYEQYF	TGCGCCAGCAGCCAATCGCTAGAAAGCTCCTACGAGCAGTACTTC
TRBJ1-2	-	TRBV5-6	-	CASSLQGLNYGYTF	TGTGCCAGCAGCTTACAAGGTTTAAACTATGGCTACACCTTC
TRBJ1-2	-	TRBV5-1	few	CASSLADWPYGYTF	TGCGCCAGCAGCTTGGCGGATTGGCCCTATGGCTACACCTTC
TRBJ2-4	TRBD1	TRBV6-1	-	CASSSTGSDIQYF	TGTGCCAGCAGCTCGACAGGGTCGGACATTCAGTACTTC
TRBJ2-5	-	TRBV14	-	CASSQDTSQETQYF	TGTGCCAGCAGCCAAGATACTAGTCAAGAGACCCAGTACTTC
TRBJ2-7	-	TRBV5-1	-	CASSINGGYEQYF	TGCGCCAGCAGCATAAACGGGGGCTACGAGCAGTACTTC
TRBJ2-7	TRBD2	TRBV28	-	CASRPGEAGFTYEQYF	TGTGCCAGCAGGCCGGGGGAAGCGGGGTTTACCTACGAGCAGTACTTC
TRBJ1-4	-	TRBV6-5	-	CASSFGGTNEKLFF	TGTGCCAGCAGCTTTGGGGGTACTAATGAAAAACTGTTTTTT
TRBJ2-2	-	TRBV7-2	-	CATGPGVGTGELFF	TGTGCCACCGGACCGGGCGTCGGGACCGGGGAGCTGTTTTTT
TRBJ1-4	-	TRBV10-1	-	CASSELGIEKLFF	TGCGCCAGCAGTGAGTTGGGGATTGAAAAACTGTTTTTT
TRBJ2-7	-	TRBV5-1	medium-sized	CASSLELTYEQYF	TGCGCCAGCAGCCTAGAATTAACCTACGAGCAGTACTTC
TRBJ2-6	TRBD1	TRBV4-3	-	CASSTRGQFSGANVLTF	TGCGCCAGCAGCACAAGGGGACAGTTCTCTGGGGCCAACGTCCTGACTTTC
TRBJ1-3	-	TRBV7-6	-	CASSLGATIYF	TGTGCCAGCAGCTTAGGGGCCACCATATATTTT
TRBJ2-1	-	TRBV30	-	CAWIQGGHNEQFF	TGTGCCTGGATCCAGGGAGGACACAATGAGCAGTTCTTC
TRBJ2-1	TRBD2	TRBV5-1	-	CASSGLLAGATYNEQFF	TGCGCCAGCAGCGGCCTACTAGCGGGGGCCACCTACAATGAGCAGTTCTTC
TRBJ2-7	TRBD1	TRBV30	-	CAWSVQGDSYEQYF	TGTGCCTGGAGTGTTCAGGGGGATAGCTACGAGCAGTACTTC
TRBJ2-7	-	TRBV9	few	CASSVAPGAYEQYF	TGTGCCAGCAGCGTAGCTCCAGGGGCGTACGAGCAGTACTTC
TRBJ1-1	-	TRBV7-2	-	CASSRDVSWTEAFF	TGTGCCAGCAGCCGCGACGTGAGTTGGACTGAAGCTTTCTTT
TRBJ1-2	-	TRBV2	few	CASFWGGYTF	TGTGCCAGCTTCTGGGGCGGCTACACCTTC
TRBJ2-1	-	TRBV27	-	CASSQSMYEQFF	TGTGCCAGCAGTCAGTCCATGTATGAGCAGTTCTTC
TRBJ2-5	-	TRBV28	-	CASSFGVQETQYF	TGTGCCAGCAGTTTCGGCGTACAAGAGACCCAGTACTTC
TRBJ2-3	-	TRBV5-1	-	CASSLEGPNADTQYF	TGCGCCAGCAGCTTGGAAGGACCTAATGCAGATACGCAGTATTTT
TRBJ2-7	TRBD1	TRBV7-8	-	CASSLDRQTGGTSYEQYF	TGTGCCAGCAGCTTGGACCGACAGACAGGGGGCACGTCCTACGAGCAGTACTTC
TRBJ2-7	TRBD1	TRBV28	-	CASTRGLQGGLNEQYF	TGTGCCAGCACCCGGGGTTTACAGGGGGGCCTCAACGAGCAGTACTTC
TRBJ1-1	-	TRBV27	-	CASSLSRTTEAFF	TGTGCCAGCAGTTTATCCCGGACGACTGAAGCTTTCTTT
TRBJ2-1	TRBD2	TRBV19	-	CASSLAGGPFDEQFF	TGTGCCAGTAGTCTAGCGGGGGGGCCGTTCGATGAGCAGTTCTTC
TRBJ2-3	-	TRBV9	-	CASSVFRSTDTQYF	TGTGCCAGCAGCGTATTCAGGAGCACAGATACGCAGTATTTT
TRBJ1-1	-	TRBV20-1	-	CSARPGAEAFF	TGCAGTGCTAGGCCGGGGGCTGAAGCTTTCTTT
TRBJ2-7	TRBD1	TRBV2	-	CATEYSTGGMGAYEQYF	TGTGCCACCGAGTACTCTACAGGGGGTATGGGTGCCTACGAGCAGTACTTC
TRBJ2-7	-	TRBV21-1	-	CASSSKRVTCEQYF	TGTGCCAGCAGCAGTAAGAGAGTCACCTGCGAGCAGTACTTC
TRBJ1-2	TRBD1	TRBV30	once	CAWSGGQVDHYGYTF	TGTGCCTGGAGTGGGGGACAGGTTGATCACTATGGCTACACCTTC
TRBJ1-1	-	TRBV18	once	CASSSLGGVYTEAFF	TGTGCCAGCTCATCGTTGGGGGGGGTATACACTGAAGCTTTCTTT
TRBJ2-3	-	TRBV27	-	CASSLIPGWGTDTQYF	TGTGCCAGCAGTTTGATCCCAGGGTGGGGCACAGATACGCAGTATTTT
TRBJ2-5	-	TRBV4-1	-	CASSQEGNREETQYF	TGCGCCAGCAGCCAAGAAGGTAACCGGGAGGAGACCCAGTACTTC
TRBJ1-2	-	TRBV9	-	CASSVAPSDAGYGYTF	TGTGCCAGCAGCGTAGCTCCCTCTGACGCAGGATATGGCTACACCTTC
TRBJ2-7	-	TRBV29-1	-	CSAHGTGSYEQYF	TGCAGCGCACACGGGACTGGCTCCTACGAGCAGTACTTC
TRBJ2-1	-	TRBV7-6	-	CAIRRANEQFF	TGTGCCATTCGCAGGGCTAATGAGCAGTTCTTC
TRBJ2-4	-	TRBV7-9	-	CASSSPAKNIQYF	TGTGCCAGCAGCTCACCAGCCAAAAACATTCAGTACTTC
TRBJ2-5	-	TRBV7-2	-	CASSSPPGGTQETQYF	TGTGCCAGTTCCTCCCCCCCGGGGGGCACTCAAGAGACCCAGTACTTC
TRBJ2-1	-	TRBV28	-	CASRPGYNEQFF	TGTGCCAGCAGACCGGGCTACAATGAGCAGTTCTTC
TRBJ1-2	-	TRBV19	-	CASGAVNYGYTF	TGTGCCAGTGGGGCAGTAAACTATGGCTACACCTTC
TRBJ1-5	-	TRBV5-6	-	CASSRAGDSNQPQHF	TGTGCCAGCAGTCGGGCAGGGGATAGCAATCAGCCCCAGCATTTT
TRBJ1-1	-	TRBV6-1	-	CASSEVTLTPEAFF	TGTGCCAGCAGTGAAGTTACTCTAACCCCTGAAGCTTTCTTT
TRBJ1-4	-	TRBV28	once	CASSPNEKLFF	TGTGCCAGCAGTCCCAATGAAAAACTGTTTTTT
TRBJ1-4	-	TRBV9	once	CASSEGLSTNEKLFF	TGTGCCAGCAGCGAGGGATTGTCAACTAATGAAAAACTGTTTTTT
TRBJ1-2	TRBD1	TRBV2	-	CASSGQGAWNGYTF	TGTGCCAGCTCAGGACAGGGGGCGTGGAATGGCTACACCTTC
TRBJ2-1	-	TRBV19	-	CASSMRGYNEQFF	TGTGCCAGTAGTATGCGAGGGTACAATGAGCAGTTCTTC
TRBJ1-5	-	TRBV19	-	CATSWGGSNQPQHF	TGTGCCACCTCGTGGGGGGGTAGCAATCAGCCCCAGCATTTT
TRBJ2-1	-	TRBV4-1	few	CASSGNEQFF	TGCGCCAGCAGCGGGAATGAGCAGTTCTTC
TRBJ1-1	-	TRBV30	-	CAWAGGANTEAFF	TGTGCCTGGGCGGGGGGCGCGAACACTGAAGCTTTCTTT
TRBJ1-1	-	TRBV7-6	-	CASSLVVPTEAFF	TGTGCCAGCAGCTTAGTGGTCCCCACTGAAGCTTTCTTT
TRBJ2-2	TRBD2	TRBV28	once	CASSPLGLAGDTGELFF	TGTGCCAGCAGCCCATTGGGACTAGCGGGAGACACCGGGGAGCTGTTTTTT
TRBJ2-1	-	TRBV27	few	CASGVGGGVGQFF	TGTGCCAGCGGTGTGGGGGGCGGGGTTGGGCAGTTCTTC